This passage covers 29 T cell receptor beta chains from one sample sequenced in a study of blood T cell repertoires in COVID-19 (dated by TCRdb to the early 2020s). The protocol used for the library was the immunoSEQ multiplex PCR assay. Entries here come from immuneACCESS through TCRdb and include only in-frame sequences with V and J called. Some clones fail to appear in such tables; in the studies checked, an unresolved V gene covers under half of the shortfall, and the cause of the remainder is unknown. The sample profile shows approximately 65,000 clones; roughly 80% of them were found once. The top ten hold 15% to 20% of the sample. The sequencing sample was made of peripheral blood. The receptor source for this set is a man between 60 and 70 years old with acute or convalescent COVID-19.

The rearrangement uses TRBV28 and TRBJ2-7; TRBD2 matches 8 bases. From germline, CDR1 is MDHEN and CDR2 SYDVKM. This CDR3 is built from 15 residues. Trimming at V came to 5 bases and at J to 4 bases, leaving 10 bases not matched to a gene. CDR3 sequence reads: CASSRGTSGGYEQYF. The CDR3 nucleotides read TGTGCCAGCAGTCGGGGAACTAGCGGAGGGTACGAGCAGTACTTC.

V and J are TRBV19 and TRBJ1-2, with TRBD1 matching 7 bases. In germline, CDR1 is LNHDA, CDR2 SQIVND (reference sequence). The CDR3 sequence is 15 residues long. V was pared by 9 bases and J by 7 bases, with 17 bases of the junction left unmatched. Here the CDR3 DNA reads TGTGCCAGCAAACCCGACAGGGCTTATCGGGGTGGCTACACCTTC. It encodes CASKPDRAYRGGYTF.

The rearrangement links TRBV11-2 to TRBJ2-7; D gene uncertain. Germline loops: CDR1 SGHAT, CDR2 FQNNGV. The length of the CDR3 is 16 residues. V lost 0 bases to trimming and J lost 2 bases, with 14 bases between them. The CDR3 DNA is TGTGCCAGCAGCTTAGACGCCCTGACTGTCCCCTACGAGCAGTACTTC. It codes for CASSLDALTVPYEQYF.

V and J are TRBV7-2 and TRBJ1-2; 7 nucleotides match TRBD1. The CDR3 loop spans 13 amino acids. Losses at the gene ends were 5 bases for V and 3 bases for J; bases not matched to a gene: 3. Germline loops: CDR1 SGHTA, CDR2 FQGNSA. CDR3 loop: CASSVRGDYGYTF. The CDR3 DNA reads as TGTGCCAGCAGCGTCAGGGGGGACTATGGCTACACCTTC.

The chain is built from TRBV27 and TRBJ2-2; D is undetermined. Germline CDR1 and CDR2: MNHEY and SMNVEV (reference sequence). Trimming pared 6 bases from V and 6 bases from J, leaving 11 bases between. This CDR3 comprises 13 residues. The CDR3 loop reads CASRENDAGELFF. The DNA of the CDR3 is TGTGCCAGCAGGGAGAACGACGCCGGGGAGCTGTTTTTT.

V and J are TRBV11-2 and TRBJ2-3, with a possible D match to TRBD1 (6 bases). Germline CDR1 SGHAT, CDR2 FQNNGV. Trimming took off 5 bases at V and 6 bases at J, with 15 bases between the two ends. The CDR3 extends over 14 amino acids. The CDR3 coding sequence is TGTGCCAGCAGCCTCTCCCGACAGGAGGATACGCAGTATTTT. Residues: CASSLSRQEDTQYF.

The rearrangement joins TRBV7-9 to TRBJ2-3; 14 bases match TRBD2. Germline V lookup: CDR1 SEHNR, CDR2 FQNEAQ (reference sequence). The CDR3 extends over 16 amino acids. V shed 5 bases and J 3 bases; nucleotides not matched to a gene: 4. In nucleotides, the CDR3 is TGTGCCAGCAGCCCCGGGACTAGCGGGAGTACAGATACGCAGTATTTT. Residues: CASSPGTSGSTDTQYF.

This clone showed up just a few times. Written as DNA, the CDR3 is TGTGCCAGCGCCTCCGGGCTAGCGGGAGTTGAGCAGTACTTC. It is translated as CASASGLAGVEQYF. The V gene is TRBV27, the J gene TRBJ2-7; 10 bases fit TRBD2. Per germline, CDR1 MNHEY and CDR2 SMNVEV (reference sequence). The CDR3 consists of 14 residues. V shed 8 bases, J shed 7 bases, and the junction held 11 bases outside the gene matches.

This chain uses TRBV9 with TRBJ1-3; D uncertain. From germline, CDR1 is SGDLS and CDR2 YYNGEE. V was shortened by 5 bases and J by 0 bases, with 12 bases between the two germline ends. The CDR3 consists of 15 residues. The CDR3 nucleotides are TGTGCCAGCAGTGGAGAATCCTTCTCTGGAAACACCATATATTTT. As protein: CASSGESFSGNTIYF.

The V and J genes are TRBV6-5 and TRBJ2-1; TRBD2 aligns across 7 bases. CDR1 MNHEY and CDR2 SVGAGI come from the germline V gene. J gave up 10 bases and V 6 bases, and 9 bases lay outside the gene matches. This CDR3 is 13 amino acids long. The CDR3 reads CASRPGLDWEQFF. DNA of the CDR3: TGTGCCAGCAGACCCGGACTAGATTGGGAGCAGTTCTTC.

The J gene is TRBJ1-5, the V gene TRBV18; perhaps TRBD1 as D (5 bases). The V gene's germline CDR1 is KGHSH and CDR2 LQKENI. CDR3 length equals 16 residues. Trimming pared 0 bases from V and 2 bases from J, leaving 11 bases between. The CDR3 DNA reads as TGTGCCAGCTCACCACCGGGGCCTGTGGGCAATCAGCCCCAGCATTTT. Amino acid sequence: CASSPPGPVGNQPQHF.

This chain joins TRBV27 and TRBJ2-7; TRBD1 might be the D (6 bases). Looked up from germline, CDR1 is MNHEY and CDR2 is SMNVEV (reference sequence). This CDR3 has 15 amino acids. V shed 0 bases and J shed 7 bases, with 16 bases lying between them. CDR3 amino acids: CASSLSARGLWEQYF. The CDR3 coding sequence is TGTGCCAGCAGTTTATCGGCCAGGGGCTTGTGGGAGCAGTACTTC.

J is TRBJ2-1 and V is TRBV20-1; TRBD2 agrees at 13 bases. V lost 6 bases to trimming and J lost 8 bases; unmatched junction nucleotides: 10. CDR3 size: 15 residues. Germline loops: CDR1 DFQATT, CDR2 SNEGSKA (reference sequence). The CDR3 reads CSASTSGRALYEQFF. CDR3 bases: TGCAGTGCCAGTACTAGCGGGAGGGCCCTGTATGAGCAGTTCTTC.

J is TRBJ1-1 and V is TRBV7-9; tentative D call: TRBD1 (6 bases). The length of the CDR3 is 12 residues. V dropped 3 bases and J dropped 6 bases, with 8 bases sitting between them. Looked up from germline, CDR1 is SEHNR and CDR2 is FQNEAQ (reference sequence). The CDR3 DNA reads TGTGCCAGCAGCTTCGGACAGTCTGAAGCTTTCTTT. Encoded protein: CASSFGQSEAFF. The full variable domain, its missing parts supplied by reference TRBV7-9 and TRBJ1-1, is DTGVSQNPRHKITKRGQNVTFRCDPISEHNRLYWYRQTLGQGPEFLTYFQNEAQLEKSRLLSDRFSAERPKGSFSTLEIQRTEQGDSAMYLCASSFGQSEAFFGQGTRLTVV.

This clone occurred a few times. V usage is TRBV9 and J usage is TRBJ2-3; a possible D gene is TRBD2 (6 bases). The CDR3 totals 14 residues. In germline, CDR1 is SGDLS, CDR2 YYNGEE. Trimming took off 0 bases at V and 10 bases at J, with 15 bases between the two ends. The CDR3 loop reads CASSVEEGRAAQYF. CDR3 DNA: TGTGCCAGCAGCGTAGAGGAGGGACGGGCCGCGCAGTATTTT. The whole variable domain, remainder taken from reference TRBV9 and TRBJ2-3, is DSGVTQTPKHLITATGQRVTLRCSPRSGDLSVYWYQQSLDQGLQFLIQYYNGEERAKGNILERFSAQQFPDLHSELNLSSLELGDSALYFCASSVEEGRAAQYFGPGTRLTVL.

The chain employs TRBV27 and TRBJ1-6; the D gene is possibly TRBD1 (5 bases). The V gene's germline CDR1 is MNHEY and CDR2 SMNVEV (reference sequence). This CDR3 spans 14 amino acids. V lost 7 bases to trimming and J lost 5 bases, with 12 bases between them. The DNA of the CDR3 is TGTGCCAGCAACCGGGGGGGGGATAATTCACCCCTCCACTTT. Its translation: CASNRGGDNSPLHF.

The V gene is TRBV25-1, the J gene TRBJ2-7; 10 nucleotides align to TRBD2. This CDR3 spans 17 amino acids. With 5 bases clipped from V and 6 bases from J, the junction kept 16 bases outside the gene matches. The germline CDR1 and CDR2 sequences are MGHDK and SYGVNS. CDR3 nucleotides: TGTGCCAGCAGTAGGGCTAGCGGGAGTTCCTCTCTGTTCGAGCAGTACTTC. Amino acid sequence: CASSRASGSSSLFEQYF.

The chain combines TRBV3-1 (or the pseudogene TRBV3-2) with TRBJ2-2; D uncertain. The CDR3 contains 14 residues. The germline V gene has CDR1 LGHDT and CDR2 YNNKEL (reference sequence). V lost 0 bases, J lost 8 bases, and 10 bases lay in between. CDR3 region: CASSQDRVTGELFF. The DNA for the CDR3 is TGTGCCAGCAGCCAAGACCGAGTCACTGGGGAGCTGTTTTTT.

This clone was recorded a few times. The chain joins TRBV19 to TRBJ2-7; 10 nucleotides line up with TRBD1. With V trimmed by 8 bases and J by 5 bases, 15 bases remained unmatched. From germline, CDR1 is LNHDA and CDR2 SQIVND (reference sequence). The CDR3 is 16 residues long. This chain's CDR3 is CASGGVRDRGLDEQYF. The DNA for the CDR3 is TGTGCCAGTGGCGGGGTCCGGGACAGGGGTTTGGACGAGCAGTACTTC.

The chain is built from TRBV10-2 and TRBJ1-1, with a tentative D call TRBD1 (6 bases). The germline V gene encodes CDR1 WSHSY and CDR2 SAAADI. Trimming removed 7 bases from V and 4 bases from J, with 19 bases in between. This CDR3 has 15 residues. CDR3: CASTERGAEGTEAFF. CDR3 coding DNA: TGCGCCAGCACCGAGCGGGGGGCCGAAGGCACTGAAGCTTTCTTT.

This clone was seen once. The V gene is TRBV28, the J gene TRBJ1-5; 8 nucleotides line up with TRBD1. CDR3 size: 14 residues. Germline values: CDR1 MDHEN, CDR2 SYDVKM. V trimming: 7 bases; J trimming: 7 bases; junction bases outside the gene matches: 9. The CDR3 DNA follows: TGTGCCAGCACGCCAGGGGGCCAGGGACAGCCCCAGCATTTT. Amino acids: CASTPGGQGQPQHF. Based on the CDR3 plus reference TRBV28 and TRBJ1-5, the full variable domain is DVKVTQSSRYLVKRTGEKVFLECVQDMDHENMFWYRQDPGLGLRLIYFSYDVKMKEKGDIPEGYSVSREKKERFSLILESASTNQTSMYLCASTPGGQGQPQHFGDGTRLSIL.

The chain links TRBV5-4 to TRBJ2-7, with D perhaps matching TRBD1 (5 bases). Germline-derived CDR1 and CDR2 are SGHNT and YYREEE (reference sequence). The CDR3 covers 16 residues. V lost 4 bases to trimming and J lost 7 bases, with 24 bases between them. The CDR3 region has the DNA TGTGCCAGCAGCCCGTCCAGGGCACGAGGAGATACAGAGCAGTACTTC. It codes for CASSPSRARGDTEQYF.

This clone occurred a few times. The chain combines TRBV25-1 with TRBJ1-4; unclear D gene. The V end was cut by 10 bases, the J end by 2 bases, with 8 bases between. Germline CDR1 reads MGHDK; CDR2 reads SYGVNS. The CDR3 is 12 residues long. CDR3 nucleotides: TGTGCCACCAGCATCACTAATGAAAAACTGTTTTTT. It translates to CATSITNEKLFF. Complete variable domain (other parts from reference TRBV25-1 and TRBJ1-4): EADIYQTPRYLVIGTGKKITLECSQTMGHDKMYWYQQDPGMELHLIHYSYGVNSTEKGDLSSESTVSRIRTEHFPLTLESARPSHTSQYLCATSITNEKLFFGSGTQLSVL.

The rearrangement links TRBV6-5 to TRBJ1-1; 7 bases line up with TRBD1. Germline CDR1 is MNHEY and CDR2 is SVGAGI. The CDR3 loop spans 14 amino acids. V lost 6 bases and J lost 1; bases outside the gene matches: 5. The CDR3 sequence is CASSRGQTNTEAFF. DNA of the CDR3: TGTGCCAGCAGCCGGGGACAGACGAACACTGAAGCTTTCTTT.

This chain connects TRBV11-2 to TRBJ1-6; no reliable D call. The CDR3 is 15 amino acids. Deletions cut 4 bases from V and 5 bases from J, with 12 bases between. Germline V gene data show CDR1 as SGHAT and CDR2 as FQNNGV. The CDR3 DNA sequence: TGTGCCAGCAGCTATGATGGGAGGGATAATTCACCCCTCCACTTT. It translates to CASSYDGRDNSPLHF.

This clone came up a few times. The rearrangement joins TRBV15 to TRBJ1-2; D is possibly TRBD1 (6 bases). This CDR3 spans 14 amino acids. Germline V gene lookup returns CDR1 LNHNV and CDR2 YYDKDF (reference sequence). The V end lost 7 bases, the J end lost 0 bases, and 12 bases lay between the germline ends. DNA for the CDR3: TGTGCCACCACCAGGGGCCACGCTAACTATGGCTACACCTTC. Translated: CATTRGHANYGYTF.

The V call is TRBV24-1, the J call TRBJ1-4, with D possibly TRBD1 on 5 matching bases. V lost 8 bases, J lost 6 bases, and 18 bases lay in between. In germline, CDR1 is KGHDR, CDR2 SFDVKD. The CDR3 totals 15 residues. CDR3 sequence: CATIPRGRAYEKLFF. The CDR3 DNA is TGTGCCACCATACCCCGAGGCAGGGCCTATGAAAAACTGTTTTTT.

This chain uses TRBV5-6 with TRBJ2-3; 9 positions agree with TRBD1. There are 16 residues in the CDR3. Germline V lookup: CDR1 SGHDT, CDR2 YYEEEE. V dropped 4 bases and J dropped 4; count of bases not matched to a gene: 10. The CDR3 DNA is TGTGCCAGCAGCCACACTGCGGGACAGGGTTCAGATACGCAGTATTTT. It encodes CASSHTAGQGSDTQYF.

Within the sample, this clone is medium-sized. Other DNA sequences in the same sample also yield this CDR3. J is TRBJ2-3 and V is TRBV5-1, with 8 bases identical to TRBD1. This CDR3 is 16 amino acids long. The germline V gene encodes CDR1 SGHRS and CDR2 YFSETQ. The trim removed 2 bases at V and 4 bases at J, leaving 9 bases unmatched. The CDR3 reads CASSLEQGARADTQYF. CDR3 nucleotide sequence: TGCGCCAGCAGCTTAGAGCAGGGGGCGAGGGCAGATACGCAGTATTTT.